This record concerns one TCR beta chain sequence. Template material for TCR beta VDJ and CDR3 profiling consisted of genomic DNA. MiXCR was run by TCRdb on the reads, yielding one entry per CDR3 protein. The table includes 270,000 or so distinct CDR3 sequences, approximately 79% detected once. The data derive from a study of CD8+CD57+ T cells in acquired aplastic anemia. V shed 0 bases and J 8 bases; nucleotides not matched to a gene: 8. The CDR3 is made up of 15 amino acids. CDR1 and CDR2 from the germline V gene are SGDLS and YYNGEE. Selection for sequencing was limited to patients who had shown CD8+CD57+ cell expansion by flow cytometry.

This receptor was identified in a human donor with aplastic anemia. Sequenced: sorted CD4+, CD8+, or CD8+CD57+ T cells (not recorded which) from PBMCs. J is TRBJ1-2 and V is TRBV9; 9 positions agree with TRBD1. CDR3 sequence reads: CASSVAGTGIKGYTF. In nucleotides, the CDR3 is TGTGCCAGCAGCGTAGCAGGGACAGGGATAAAAGGCTACACCTTC.